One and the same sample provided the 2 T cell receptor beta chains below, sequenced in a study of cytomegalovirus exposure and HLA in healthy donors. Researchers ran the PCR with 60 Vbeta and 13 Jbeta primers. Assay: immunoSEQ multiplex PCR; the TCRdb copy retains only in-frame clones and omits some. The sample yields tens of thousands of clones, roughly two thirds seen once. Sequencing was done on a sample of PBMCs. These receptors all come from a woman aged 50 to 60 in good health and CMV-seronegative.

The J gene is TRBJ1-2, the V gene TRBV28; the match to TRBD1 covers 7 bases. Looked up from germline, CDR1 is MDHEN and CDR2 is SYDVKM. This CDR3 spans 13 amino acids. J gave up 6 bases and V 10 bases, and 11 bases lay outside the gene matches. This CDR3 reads CAIRDSLAHGYTF. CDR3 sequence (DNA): TGTGCCATTAGGGACAGCCTAGCCCATGGCTACACCTTC.

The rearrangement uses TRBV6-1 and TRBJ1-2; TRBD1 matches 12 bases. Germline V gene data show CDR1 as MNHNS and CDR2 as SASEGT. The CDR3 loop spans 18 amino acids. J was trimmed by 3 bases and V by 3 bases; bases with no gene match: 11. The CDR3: CASSELGDRGRPYYGYTF. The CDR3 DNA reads TGTGCCAGCAGTGAGTTGGGGGACAGGGGGCGTCCCTACTATGGCTACACCTTC.